A selection of T cell receptor beta chains follows, all from one sample in a study of regulatory T cells in long-lasting Graves disease. MiXCR, run by TCRdb on the multiplex PCR reads, gives a single entry per CDR3 protein. The sample lists 550,000 or so distinct CDR3 sequences, about 11% occurring once. Another study also made use of these data, one on T cells in Graves' hyperthyroidism and ophthalmopathy.

Material: peripheral blood mononuclear cells (PBMCs), obtained at new diagnosis, from a patient treated with antithyroid drugs. These receptors were taken from a woman between 25 and 40 years old with Graves disease. The CDR3 runs from the conserved cysteine through the conserved F or W. The D gene is left open where the match is weak. Some rows mark clone size as missing; the rest say once, few, many or name a class of expanded clone.

j_call d_call v_call clone_size cdr3_nt cdr3_aa
TRBJ2-7 NA TRBV2 many TGTGCCAGCAGTCTTAGGGACGGATCCTACGAGCAGTACTTC CASSLRDGSYEQYF
TRBJ1-4 TRBD1 TRBV18 NA TGTGCCAGCTCAACCGGGACAGGGAGTGAAAAACTGTTTTTT CASSTGTGSEKLFF
TRBJ2-2 NA TRBV6-2/TRBV6-3 many TGTGCCTCCCGGGGGCCAGCGAGGACCGGGGAGCTGTTTTTT CASRGPARTGELFF
TRBJ1-1 NA TRBV6-2/TRBV6-3 NA TGTGCCAGCAGCGCCTGGGGATTTGACACTGAAGCTTTCTTT CASSAWGFDTEAFF
TRBJ1-2 NA TRBV27 NA TGTGCCAGCAGTTTAAGGGGGGCGCGGGCTCGCGGCTACACCTTC CASSLRGARARGYTF
TRBJ2-3 TRBD2 TRBV5-5 many TGCGCCAGCAGCTCGAGTAGCGGGCCAACAGATACGCAGTATTTT CASSSSSGPTDTQYF
TRBJ2-5 TRBD1 TRBV2 few TGTGCCAGCAATATGGGACAGCAAAAAGAGACCCAGTACTTC CASNMGQQKETQYF
TRBJ2-6 NA TRBV4-1 many TGCGCCAGCAGCCATATGGCAGGCGCCACTGGGGCCAACGTCCTGACTTTC CASSHMAGATGANVLTF
TRBJ2-2 TRBD1 TRBV19 NA TGTGCCAGTAGCGACAGGGTCCCCGGGGAGCTGTTTTTT CASSDRVPGELFF
TRBJ2-1 NA TRBV11-1 many TGTGCCAGCAGCATCGGACTTGCGGATGAGCAGTTCTTC CASSIGLADEQFF
TRBJ2-5 NA TRBV29-1 many TGCAGCGTCGAACTACGCCGGAAAGAGACCCAGTACTTC CSVELRRKETQYF
TRBJ2-1 NA TRBV27 NA TGTGCCAGCAAGACAGGTTCCAATGAGCAGTTCTTC CASKTGSNEQFF
TRBJ1-2 NA TRBV9 few TGTGCCAGCAGCGTAGCCCGGGACGCATTCTATGGCTACACCTTC CASSVARDAFYGYTF
TRBJ1-3 TRBD1 TRBV10-3 many TGTGCCATCAGCCGACAGGGGGTTTCTGGAAACACCATATATTTT CAISRQGVSGNTIYF
TRBJ1-4 TRBD1 TRBV5-1 many TGCGCCAGCAGCTTGAGGACAGGTGCCTGGGAAAAACTGTTTTTT CASSLRTGAWEKLFF
TRBJ1-3 NA TRBV6-2/TRBV6-3 few TGTGCCAGCAGTTACTCCAGCGGGGGATCGGGAAACACCATATATTTT CASSYSSGGSGNTIYF
TRBJ1-2 NA TRBV2 many TGTGCCAACCTCCCAGAGGGGGGGTTCAACTATGGCTACACCTTC CANLPEGGFNYGYTF
TRBJ2-1 NA TRBV7-8 NA TGTGCCAGCAGCTCCCATGGGCAGGGAAACCACAATGAGCAGTTCTTC CASSSHGQGNHNEQFF
TRBJ1-5 NA TRBV6-2/TRBV6-3 many TGTGCCAGCAGAGAAGGAGGGCCTCGTGAGAATCAGCCCCAGCATTTT CASREGGPRENQPQHF
TRBJ2-7 TRBD1 TRBV6-1 once TGTGCCAGCACACTGCGGGACAGGGGATACGAGCAGTACTTC CASTLRDRGYEQYF
TRBJ2-2 NA TRBV10-2 NA TGCGCCAGCGGAAACCGGGTCCTGAACACCGGGGAGCTGTTTTTT CASGNRVLNTGELFF
TRBJ2-5 TRBD2 TRBV24-1 many TGTGCCACCAGTCGATCGGGGGGGGGAGAGACCCAGTACTTC CATSRSGGGETQYF
TRBJ2-7 TRBD2 TRBV20-1 many TGCAGTGCTCGACTAGCGTCGGGAACCTACGAGCAGTACTTC CSARLASGTYEQYF
TRBJ2-7 TRBD2 TRBV2 many TGTGCCAGCAGGGAAAGCGGGGCGCCCTACGAGCAGTACTTC CASRESGAPYEQYF
TRBJ2-7 NA TRBV28 many TGTGCCAGCAGTATTCAAGGGGCAAGGGACTACGAGCAGTACTTC CASSIQGARDYEQYF
TRBJ2-7 TRBD1 TRBV2 few TGTGCCAGCAACCCACAGGGGAGCTCCTACGAGCAGTACTTC CASNPQGSSYEQYF
TRBJ1-2 NA TRBV28 many TGTGCCTCAGGCAACCCTCTGGACTATGGCTACACCTTC CASGNPLDYGYTF
TRBJ1-1 NA TRBV6-1 NA TGTGCCAGCAGACTAACACTGAACACTGAAGCTTTCTTT CASRLTLNTEAFF
TRBJ1-2 NA TRBV20-1 few TGCGGTGCTACATTGAGGGGGAACTATGGCTACACCTTC CGATLRGNYGYTF
TRBJ2-3 TRBD2 TRBV6-2/TRBV6-3 many TGTGCCAGCTCAACTAGCGGGATGAACACAGATACGCAGTATTTT CASSTSGMNTDTQYF
TRBJ1-2 TRBD1 TRBV28 few TGTGCCAGCTTGGGGCCCGGGACAGGGGGCGCGGCCTATGGCTACACCTTC CASLGPGTGGAAYGYTF
TRBJ1-4 NA TRBV7-9 many TGTGCCAGCAGCCCCAGTGACCATGAAAAACTGTTTTTT CASSPSDHEKLFF
TRBJ1-3 NA TRBV6-5 few TGTGCCAGCAGTTACTCGAGCGGCATCGGAAACACCATATATTTT CASSYSSGIGNTIYF
TRBJ1-1 NA TRBV11-3 NA TGTGCCAGCAGCTTAGATCGTTTCGGAGGGAGAGCTTTCTTT CASSLDRFGGRAFF
TRBJ1-5 NA TRBV4-1 NA TGCGCCAGCAGCCAAGTTGTGGGGGAGCCCCAGCATTTT CASSQVVGEPQHF
TRBJ1-1 TRBD1 TRBV19 few TGTGCCAGTAGACCAAGGGGGCACGGGGCTTTCTTT CASRPRGHGAFF
TRBJ1-5 NA TRBV10-2 few TGCGCCAGCAGGGGGGGACCGATAAGCAATCAGCCCCAGCATTTT CASRGGPISNQPQHF
TRBJ2-7 TRBD2 TRBV4-1 many TGCGCCAGCAGCCAAGCCCCAAGCGGGAGTCTCTACGAGCAGTACTTC CASSQAPSGSLYEQYF
TRBJ2-7 NA TRBV20-1 NA TGCAGTGCTAGAGATCCTCTCGTCCTCTACGAGCAGTACTTC CSARDPLVLYEQYF
TRBJ1-3 TRBD1 TRBV11-2 NA TGTGCCAGCAGCTTGAGACCAGGGGGCTACTCTGGAAACACCATATATTTT CASSLRPGGYSGNTIYF
TRBJ2-6 TRBD1 TRBV2 many TGTGCCAGCAGTGAACCGACAGGGGCCCGCTCTGGGGCCAACGTCCTGACTTTC CASSEPTGARSGANVLTF
TRBJ1-2 NA TRBV12-3/TRBV12-4 many TGTGCCAGCAGCCTCGGCGAGAGCTACACCTTC CASSLGESYTF
TRBJ2-1 TRBD2 TRBV27 few TGTGCCAGCAGTTTGATAGCGGGAGGGATCCATGAGCAGTTCTTC CASSLIAGGIHEQFF
TRBJ2-1 TRBD2 TRBV2 many TGTGCCAGCACGAGGGTTAGCGGGGGATACAATGAGCAGTTCTTC CASTRVSGGYNEQFF
TRBJ2-3 TRBD1 TRBV6-1 few TGTGCCAGCAGTAGACAGGGCTGGAGCACAGATACGCAGTATTTT CASSRQGWSTDTQYF
TRBJ2-5 NA TRBV18 many TGTGCCAGCAGCTTAGGGCTGTCAGAGACCCAGTACTTC CASSLGLSETQYF
TRBJ2-7 NA TRBV7-2 many TGTGCCAGCAGCTTAGCCGGCGGCCGACTCTACGAGCAGTACTTC CASSLAGGRLYEQYF
TRBJ2-7 TRBD1 TRBV28 NA TGTGCCAGCAGTTACAGGGGCGGCTACGAGCAGTACTTC CASSYRGGYEQYF
TRBJ2-3 TRBD1 TRBV6-5 few TGTGCCAGCAGTTACTCGCAGGAACAGGGGCCTCGGCCCACAGATACGCAGTATTTT CASSYSQEQGPRPTDTQYF
TRBJ1-6 NA TRBV7-8 NA TGTGCCAGCAGCGCCGAGGGGGGATATAATTCACCCCTCCACTTT CASSAEGGYNSPLHF
TRBJ2-2 NA TRBV30 many TGTGCCTGGAGTCTAGGGGTGGACACCGGGGAGCTGTTTTTT CAWSLGVDTGELFF
TRBJ2-1 NA TRBV24-1 few TGTGCCACCAGTGTCGGCGGCTCCTACAATGAGCAGTTCTTC CATSVGGSYNEQFF
TRBJ1-1 NA TRBV6-4 NA TGTGCCAGCAGTGACCCTGGGTCCGGCAATAAAGCTTTCTTT CASSDPGSGNKAFF
TRBJ1-1 TRBD1 TRBV30 many TGTGCCTGCGCAACAGGGGGGAGTCGCACTGAAGCTTTCTTT CACATGGSRTEAFF
TRBJ1-4 TRBD1 TRBV2 NA TGTGCCAGCAGTGATGAGTCCAGGGGGGCTTATCTTGAAAAACTGTTTTTT CASSDESRGAYLEKLFF
TRBJ1-2 TRBD1 TRBV5-8 many TGTGCCAGCAGCTTCCTCGGACAGGGTAGAAGTGGCTACACCTTC CASSFLGQGRSGYTF